This T cell receptor beta chain was identified during a study of identical twins (TCRdb year 2016). As for the study more broadly: The study deep-sequenced TCR alpha and beta repertoires from monozygotic twins, unrelated adults of various ages and cord blood to test whether fetal clonotypes persist. Replicate twin experiments were performed at different times using different library preparation protocols to rule out contamination. The paper's findings and limits, for the study overall: A weaker excess of twin sharing was found in beta out-of-frame sequences because the signal-to-noise ratio was lowered by fewer shared sequences. Compared with coincidental sharing between unrelated individuals, out-of-frame TCR alpha sequences shared between twins showed an excess of sequences with low generation probability. Because the same donors could not be followed over many years, the conclusions relied on cross-sectional statistical analysis. Fewer insertions were carried by abundant cord blood beta clonotypes, a similar but weaker trend appeared in young adult naive repertoires, and no such trend appeared in memory repertoires. Zero-insertion analyses could be partly confounded by invariant T cells such as MAIT and iNKT, though diverse VJ usage argued against such confounding for most clonotypes. In monozygotic twins, recombination models systematically underestimated out-of-frame TCR alpha sharing, but the models matched the sharing seen between unrelated individuals.

The CDR3 covers 14 residues, taking in both the cysteine and the phenylalanine. Only CDR3 DNA remains: 42 bases, in frame from the first base. Every donor was a healthy Caucasian. Three pairs of female monozygotic twins, all aged about 18 to 30 years, were included in the twin cohort. Positive isolation kits from Invitrogen were used to isolate CD4+ and CD8+ T cell populations. Libraries were prepared through 5' RACE. TCRdb shows the sequencer as Illumina HiSeq 2000. A universal primer binding site was added through template switching, and the final cDNA carried a unique molecular identifier so that TCR cDNA molecules could be counted accurately. Specific primers in the conserved constant-segment region were used to synthesize first-strand cDNA for the TCR alpha and beta chains. To control for contamination, each cDNA library was double barcoded with a SMART-Mk sample barcode plus Illumina barcodes. TruSeq adapter sequences and Illumina sample barcodes were added in two successive PCR steps. Sequencing of the TCR alpha and beta cDNA libraries was done on the Illumina HiSeq platform using custom primers. As for the authors' bioinformatics: Raw reads were processed with MiGEC to extract unique molecular identifiers, and MiXCR was used to determine CDR3 positions. For each individual, recombination models were inferred using an EM algorithm with the repgenHMM and IGoR tools. Shared clonotype analysis was performed with the tcR package in R, normalizing sharing by the product of cloneset sizes. To study raw recombination without the effects of thymic and clonal selection, out-of-frame nonproductive sequences were analyzed. The raw public data were reprocessed by TCRdb itself: fastp quality trimming at Q25, MiXCR clonotype calling, in-frame beta chains only. Rows merge per CDR3 protein into single entries with the most common DNA and genes. Clone size and V and J calls follow TCRdb, not the original study. This sample lists 310,000 or so distinct CDR3 sequences; roughly 9.8% were detected once. The ten largest clonotypes hold approximately 7% of the sample.

This clonotype occurred a few times. Its antigen remains undetermined. Qualities for individual bases were not recorded, and no much larger clone is one base off. The data also belong to a second study, concerning yellow fever vaccine responses in identical twins. In that second paper, the authors write: The T cell response to vaccination in identical twins was reported by the authors to appear partly convergent and partly personalized. The study precisely tracked vaccine-responding T cell clones in identical twins.

The clonotype was recovered from a woman aged 18-29 years in good health. The chain is encoded by TRBV21-1 joined to TRBJ2-7; TRBD1, the D gene given by the table, was not confirmed from the DNA. TRBV21-1 is a documented pseudogene. Sequencing used CD8+ T cells sorted from blood. The nucleotides are TGTGCCAGCAGCAATCGGGCAGGGGCGTACGAGCAGTACTTC. It translates as CASSNRAGAYEQYF.